The T cell receptor (beta chain) under discussion was sequenced for a study of vaccination and CD4 T cells after COVID-19 (dated by TCRdb to between 2021 and 2022). In terms of the full investigation: SARS-CoV-2 positivity had been established in the convalescent patients by nasal swab PCR, and mild disease was recorded in under ten of these patients and severe disease in one. Two doses of either the Pfizer-BioNTech BNT162b2 vaccine (n=8) or the Moderna mRNA-1273 vaccine (n=2) were administered to participants. The convalescent cohort comprised six males and four females, including two Hispanic individuals, seven Caucasians, two Asians and one multiracial person. Post-COVID blood samples from convalescent patients were collected a median of roughly 100 days after diagnosis, with a range of roughly 35 to 161 days. Post-vaccine blood samples were obtained a median of around 74 days after the second vaccine dose, with a range of roughly 14 to 241 days. In under twelve COVID-19 convalescent patients and several infection-naive healthy vaccine recipients, researchers compared the spike-specific CD4+ TCR repertoire from before mRNA vaccination with the repertoire from after. Here is what the overall study found, with its caveats: Among convalescent patients, a median around 86% of the SARS-CoV-2-reactive clones seen after vaccination appeared only after vaccination, which suggests priming specific to the vaccine. Nearly all vaccine-specific clones in convalescent patients (304 of 307) were mono-reactive for SARS-CoV-2 spike rather than cross-reactive with common cold coronaviruses. The number of convalescent patients in the study was relatively small, and the study did not examine early timepoints following natural infection. An increase in the median number of SARS-CoV-2-reactive clonotypes from 21 after infection to roughly 39 after vaccination was observed, but the change was not found to be significant.

Library preparation employed PCR. The data were produced on an Illumina iSeq 100. Per the source publication's procedure: Non-productive sequences were removed, and CDR3s not starting with C, not ending with F or W, or shorter than 7 amino acids were discarded. Levenshtein distances (stringdist) and unrooted phylogenetic trees (ape) in R version 3.6.1 were used to assess CDR3 homology. Clones were called with MiXCR by TCRdb after fastp trimmed the public reads at Q25, and only in-frame beta chains were retained. Rows matching on CDR3 protein sequence are summarized as one entry with the most common DNA and genes. The V and J calls come from TCRdb's annotation, not from the publication. The sample table records about 18,000 distinct CDR3 sequences; around 68% of these occur just once. About 0.94% of the sample goes to the ten largest clones. This clonotype was found a few times. Its specific antigen is unknown. Per-nucleotide qualities are absent, and no much larger clonotype sits a single base away.

V and J are truncated by 2 bases and 5 bases respectively, leaving an intervening sequence of 15 bases. CDR1 is given as MNHEY and CDR2 as SVGAGI, both from the germline V gene. The CDR3, cysteine through phenylalanine, is 15 amino acids long. Only CDR3 DNA remains: 45 bases, in frame from the first base. The convalescent patients' positive SARS-CoV-2 PCR tests were from March to December 2020, which was before the Alpha, Beta and Delta variants emerged in the United States. PBMCs were separated from whole blood using Ficoll-Paque Plus gradient centrifugation and then either used fresh or cryopreserved at -140C.

The sequencing here drew on CD4+ T cells from blood, taken before SARS-CoV-2 vaccination. The sequence was obtained from a human donor who had recovered from COVID-19. The receptor chain draws on TRBV6-5 and TRBJ2-5, with the identity of the D gene unclear. The CDR3 reads as follows: CASSYVTRDFETQYF. The sequenced DNA is TGTGCCAGCAGTTACGTGACCCGCGATTTCGAGACCCAGTACTTC.